This T cell receptor (beta chain) was captured by sequencing in a study of blood T cell repertoires in COVID-19. At the level of the study: Collection of acute and convalescent COVID-19 samples took place in the United States, Italy and Spain.

How the authors handled the data: Amplification from reference gene primers served as the basis for estimated nucleated cell counts. TCRdb keeps only in-frame clones here, not all; method: immunoSEQ multiplex PCR. That table supplies the V and J calls and clone size; D and trimming were determined from the DNA. Of 35,000 to 50,000 clones in the sample, approximately 70% were seen once. CDR1 and CDR2 (germline): LNHDA, SQIVND (reference sequence). The CDR3 runs 21 residues. V lost 4 bases to trimming and J lost 3 bases; unmatched junction nucleotides: 20. The clonotype comes from a man aged 80 or over with acute or convalescent COVID-19. The sequenced sample was peripheral blood. The chain uses TRBV19 and TRBJ2-2, with TRBD1 matching 10 bases. In nucleotides, the CDR3 is TGTGCCAGTAGTAACATACACGGGACAGGGGATTTTTTTGTTGACACCGGGGAGCTGTTTTTT. Its translation is CASSNIHGTGDFFVDTGELFF.